This entry lists 4 T cell receptor beta chains sequenced from one sample in a study of T cell responses to AZD1222 COVID-19 vaccine. TCRdb's copy holds only in-frame clones and misses some; the assay was immunoSEQ multiplex PCR. The sample includes 100,000 to 150,000 clones, around 89% of them seen just once. The source material was peripheral blood, sampled on day 0 of AZD1222 vaccination. All receptors derive from an adult in good health.

The rearrangement links TRBV24-1 to TRBJ1-3, with 11 bases fitting TRBD1. Losses at the gene ends were 9 bases for V and 0 bases for J; bases not matched to a gene: 3. Germline values: CDR1 KGHDR, CDR2 SFDVKD. The CDR3 consists of 15 residues. Here the CDR3 reads CATPGQGDSGNTIYF. The CDR3 nucleotides read TGTGCCACCCCGGGACAGGGGGACTCTGGAAACACCATATATTTT.

This clone was counted a few times. The V and J genes are TRBV2 and TRBJ2-7; D gene uncertain. The V end lost 8 bases, the J end lost 3 bases, and 11 bases lay between the germline ends. Looked up from germline, CDR1 is SNHLY and CDR2 is FYNNEI. The CDR3 runs 12 residues. The CDR3 reads CASRQEGYEQYF. The CDR3 DNA reads as TGTGCCAGCCGTCAGGAAGGCTACGAGCAGTACTTC.

This chain links TRBV7-9 with TRBJ2-1, with 8 bases aligning to TRBD1. This CDR3 region has 15 residues. The germline CDR1 and CDR2 sequences are SEHNR and FQNEAQ (reference sequence). Unmatched junction bases numbered 9, after V lost 4 bases and J lost 7 bases. The CDR3 region has the DNA TGTGCCAGCAGCTCAGACAGGGGAGGAGGTAATGAGCAGTTCTTC. Translating it yields CASSSDRGGGNEQFF.

The chain recombines TRBV6-5 with TRBJ2-7; TRBD1 matches 9 bases. The ends lost 6 bases at V and 4 bases at J; junction bases unmatched: 7. Germline lookup yields CDR1 MNHEY and CDR2 SVGAGI. This CDR3 is 14 amino acids long. In nucleotides, the CDR3 is TGTGCCAGCAGCTCCGGGACAGGGCGATACGAGCAGTACTTC. Its translation: CASSSGTGRYEQYF.